This TCR beta chain was obtained from a study of shared clonotypes between healthy human individuals. Losses at the gene ends were 4 bases for V and 5 bases for J; bases not matched to a gene: 11. Germline CDR1 MNHEY, CDR2 SVGAGI. The CDR3 sequence is 16 residues long. This clone appeared once. In the sorted-subset replicate PCRs, 200 ng DNA, 25,000 to 30,000 T cell genomes, was used. Libraries were prepared by immunoSEQ multiplex PCR; TCRdb keeps only in-frame clonotypes and omits some of them. Among approximately 1,000,000 clones listed, 70% to 80% were seen once. The sequence derives from a man aged 18 to 35 in good health. Some clones in this sample may be carry-over from other donors' samples. The chain is built from TRBV6-5 and TRBJ2-7; 10 nucleotides align to TRBD1. Sequenced: memory CD4+ T cells from PBMCs. Subset meaning: CD45RA-negative fraction. CDR3 bases: TGTGCCAGCAGTTCCCTACCCGGGACAGGGGTCGACGAGCAGTACTTC. It encodes CASSSLPGTGVDEQYF.